What follows are 25 T cell receptor beta chains derived from one specimen sequenced in a study of shared clonotypes between healthy human individuals. Sequencing was performed with immunoSEQ multiplex PCR; in TCRdb, only in-frame clones are kept and a portion is missing. Among roughly 590,000 clones listed, 95% to 96% were seen once. The naive CD8 subset, CD45RO-negative cells positively selected for CCR7, excluded terminally differentiated effector memory CD45RA+ cells. Sequencing used naive CD8+ T cells sorted from blood. The receptor source for this set is a woman aged 25 to 39 in good health.

The gene calls are TRBV7-9 and TRBJ2-7; D not resolved. Germline V gene lookup returns CDR1 SEHNR and CDR2 FQNEAQ (reference sequence). V shed 7 bases and J shed 3 bases, with 16 bases lying between them. CDR3 length: 14 residues. CDR3 sequence: CASTLVPGYYEQYF. The CDR3 DNA reads TGTGCCAGCACCCTGGTCCCGGGCTACTACGAGCAGTACTTC.

The chain couples TRBV2 to TRBJ2-7; 14 bases fit TRBD2. Germline V gene lookup returns CDR1 SNHLY and CDR2 FYNNEI. The CDR3 has 15 residues. Trimming cost V 4 bases and J 3 bases; bases outside gene matches: 2. CDR3 amino acids: CASSGGLAGVYEQYF. CDR3 sequence (DNA): TGTGCCAGCAGTGGGGGACTAGCGGGAGTCTACGAGCAGTACTTC.

This rearrangement joins TRBV15 to TRBJ1-4; 9 bases map to TRBD1. The CDR3 has 15 residues. V gave up 3 bases and J gave up 7 bases; unmatched junction bases: 6. The germline gives CDR1 LNHNV, CDR2 YYDKDF (reference sequence). The CDR3 reads CATSSEGTGSEKLFF. For the CDR3, the DNA is TGTGCCACCAGCAGCGAGGGGACAGGGAGTGAAAAACTGTTTTTT.

This clone came up once. V and J are TRBV21-1 and TRBJ2-7; the table's TRBD2 call for D was not verified on the DNA. TRBV21-1 is a listed pseudogene. The CDR3 has 16 residues. As DNA, the CDR3 is TGTGCCAGCAGCGGGGGGACTAGCGGGAGCTCCTACGAGCAGTACTTC. Translated, it gives CASSGGTSGSSYEQYF.

The chain recombines TRBV4-2 with TRBJ1-2; 9 nucleotides match TRBD1. Germline V gives CDR1 LGHNA, CDR2 YNFKEQ. J gave up 5 bases and V 0 bases, and 7 bases lay outside the gene matches. This CDR3 is built from 16 residues. Here the CDR3 reads CASSQDPTGGAYGYTF. The CDR3 DNA reads as TGTGCCAGCAGCCAAGATCCCACAGGGGGCGCGTATGGCTACACCTTC.

J is TRBJ1-1 and V is TRBV7-9; tentative D call: TRBD1 (5 bases). The CDR3 covers 13 residues. The ends were cut back, 3 bases at V and 7 bases at J, with 12 bases in the middle. Germline V CDR1 and CDR2: SEHNR, FQNEAQ (reference sequence). The CDR3: CASSFNPQDEAFF. CDR3 bases: TGTGCCAGCAGCTTCAATCCACAGGATGAAGCTTTCTTT.

V usage is TRBV28 and J usage is TRBJ1-1; 7 bases fit TRBD1. In germline, CDR1 is MDHEN, CDR2 SYDVKM. Trimming removed 6 bases from V and 9 bases from J; junction bases left unmatched: 7. The CDR3 has 12 residues. CDR3 residues: CASRRDRVQAFF. Here the CDR3 DNA reads TGTGCCAGCAGACGTGACAGGGTACAAGCTTTCTTT.

The chain couples TRBV7-2 to TRBJ2-3; TRBD2 matches 9 bases. V gave up 1 base and J gave up 5 bases; unmatched junction bases: 4. Germline lookup yields CDR1 SGHTA and CDR2 FQGNSA. CDR3 length equals 15 residues. CDR3: CASSLGGRDIDTQYF. CDR3 nucleotide sequence: TGTGCCAGCAGCTTAGGCGGGAGGGATATAGATACGCAGTATTTT.

This chain joins TRBV11-2 and TRBJ2-3, with D hard to call. Trimming stripped 10 bases from V and 4 bases from J, with 12 bases between. Germline CDR1 is SGHAT and CDR2 is FQNNGV. This CDR3 has 12 residues. CDR3: CATLDGPDTQYF. The CDR3 coding sequence is TGTGCCACCCTAGACGGCCCAGATACGCAGTATTTT.

The V and J genes are TRBV7-6 and TRBJ1-5; D remains unclear. CDR3 length equals 13 residues. V was cut by 2 bases and J by 4 bases, with 6 bases left in between. Germline CDR1 reads SGHVS; CDR2 reads FNYEAQ. This CDR3 reads CASSLRLNQPQHF. In DNA form, the CDR3 reads TGTGCCAGCAGCTTACGCCTAAATCAGCCCCAGCATTTT.

The genes are TRBV9 and TRBJ1-2, with D perhaps matching TRBD1 (5 bases). This CDR3 spans 12 amino acids. Trimming shortened V by 7 bases and J by 4 bases, and 11 bases separated the two germline ends. CDR1 is SGDLS, CDR2 YYNGEE, per germline. The CDR3 DNA follows: TGTGCCAGCCTTAGGGGTGTCTATGGCTACACCTTC. This translates into CASLRGVYGYTF.

The chain uses TRBV30 and TRBJ1-4; D is unclear. Germline-derived CDR1 and CDR2 are GTSNPN and SVGIG (reference sequence). Trimming stripped 1 base from V and 0 bases from J, with 3 bases between. The CDR3 runs to 13 residues. CDR3 in DNA: TGTGCCTGGAGTGCTACAACTAATGAAAAACTGTTTTTT. Its protein is CAWSATTNEKLFF. Together with reference TRBV30 and TRBJ1-4, the CDR3 gives the full variable domain: SQTIHQWPATLVQPVGSPLSLECTVEGTSNPNLYWYRQAAGRGLQLLFYSVGIGQISSEVPQNLSASRPQDRQFILSSKKLLLSDSGFYLCAWSATTNEKLFFGSGTQLSVL.

The rearrangement joins TRBV19 to TRBJ2-1; TRBD2 matches 8 bases. Germline V gives CDR1 LNHDA, CDR2 SQIVND (reference sequence). V gave up 11 bases and J gave up 6 bases; unmatched junction bases: 12. The CDR3 loop spans 14 amino acids. The DNA of the CDR3 is TGTGCCTCCACGGGGACTAGGACCCCCAATGAGCAGTTCTTC. This gives the protein CASTGTRTPNEQFF.

The chain combines TRBV28 with TRBJ1-2; the D is unclear. Per germline, CDR1 MDHEN and CDR2 SYDVKM. There are 11 residues in the CDR3. Trimming stripped 9 bases from V and 4 bases from J, with 9 bases between. Here the CDR3 DNA reads TGTGCCAGTCTTTGGGGCTATGGCTACACCTTC. This gives the protein CASLWGYGYTF.

This clone was recorded only once. The chain couples TRBV28 to TRBJ2-4; 8 bases are a match to TRBD2. With V trimmed by 7 bases and J by 1 base, 18 bases remained unmatched. CDR1 and CDR2 from the germline V gene are MDHEN and SYDVKM. The CDR3 contains 19 residues. CDR3 in DNA: TGTGCCAGCACCCCCTTTTCAGCGGGAGTCAGTGTGGCCAAAAACATTCAGTACTTC. Translated, it gives CASTPFSAGVSVAKNIQYF.

The chain recombines TRBV5-8 with TRBJ2-5, with D possibly matching TRBD2 (5 bases). TRBJ2-7 matches the DNA end more closely, so the J call is doubtful. This CDR3 has 15 residues. Germline CDR1 SGHTS, CDR2 YDEGEE. The CDR3: CASSHDQRRPYEQYF. CDR3 coding DNA: TGTGCCAGCAGCCATGACCAGCGGAGACCCTACGAGCAGTACTTC.

The V gene is TRBV28, the J gene TRBJ1-5; no reliable D call. The CDR3 sequence is 15 residues long. The germline CDR1 and CDR2 sequences are MDHEN and SYDVKM. V was trimmed by 7 bases and J by 5 bases, leaving 18 bases between them. The CDR3, as DNA: TGTGCCAGCACCCCCGGGGTCCTACGGGATCAGCCCCAGCATTTT. Translated, it gives CASTPGVLRDQPQHF.

V is TRBV29-1 and J is TRBJ1-1, with D possibly being TRBD1 (6 bases). The germline V and J ends were trimmed by 0 bases and 2 bases, with 13 bases remaining between them. There are 15 residues in the CDR3. Per germline, CDR1 SQVTM and CDR2 ANQGSEA. As DNA, the CDR3 is TGCAGCGTTGAAGATGTGACAGGCACAAACACTGAAGCTTTCTTT. Translated: CSVEDVTGTNTEAFF.

The chain is built from TRBV28 and TRBJ2-1; D is ambiguous. The CDR3 has 11 amino acids. The germline CDR1 and CDR2 sequences are MDHEN and SYDVKM. V shed 5 bases and J shed 8 bases, with 7 bases lying between them. CDR3 DNA: TGTGCCAGCAGTAGCCGGGATGAGCAGTTCTTC. This gives the protein CASSSRDEQFF.

The chain links TRBV15 to TRBJ2-3; TRBD2 agrees at 7 bases. Germline lookup yields CDR1 LNHNV and CDR2 YYDKDF (reference sequence). V trimming: 5 bases; J trimming: 5 bases; junction bases outside the gene matches: 10. This CDR3 has 15 amino acids. CDR3 region: CATSLYAGARDTQYF. CDR3 in DNA: TGTGCCACCAGCCTCTACGCGGGAGCAAGAGATACGCAGTATTTT. The whole variable domain, filled in from reference TRBV15 and TRBJ2-3, reads DAMVIQNPRYQVTQFGKPVTLSCSQTLNHNVMYWYQQKSSQAPKLLFHYYDKDFNNEADTPDNFQSRRPNTSFCFLDIRSPGLGDTAMYLCATSLYAGARDTQYFGPGTRLTVL.

This sequence joins TRBV5-6 and TRBJ2-2, with D uncertain. Germline CDR1 SGHDT, CDR2 YYEEEE. V was shortened by 0 bases and J by 6 bases, with 12 bases between the two germline ends. The CDR3 contains 15 residues. The CDR3 reads CASSLGVRVSGELFF. CDR3 sequence (DNA): TGTGCCAGCAGCTTGGGAGTCCGGGTTTCCGGGGAGCTGTTTTTT.

The chain carries TRBV5-5 and TRBJ1-2; D is unclear. This CDR3 comprises 15 residues. Germline CDR1 and CDR2: SGHKS and YYEKEE (reference sequence). Deletions cut 2 bases from V and 8 bases from J, with 19 bases between. This CDR3 reads CASSFYPGHFQGYTF. In nucleotides, the CDR3 is TGTGCCAGCAGCTTTTACCCGGGCCATTTCCAGGGCTACACCTTC.

The V gene is TRBV28, the J gene TRBJ2-1, with D unresolved. Per germline, CDR1 MDHEN and CDR2 SYDVKM. There are 13 residues in the CDR3. V was shortened by 2 bases and J by 5 bases, with 7 bases between the two germline ends. The CDR3 region is CASSLGNNNEQFF. The CDR3 coding sequence is TGTGCCAGCAGTTTAGGCAACAACAATGAGCAGTTCTTC.

V and J are TRBV6-5 and TRBJ1-1; no clear D gene. The V gene lost 6 bases and the J gene lost 6 bases, with 14 bases spanning the gap. CDR1 is MNHEY, CDR2 SVGAGI, per germline. The CDR3 runs 13 residues. Here the CDR3 reads CASSPLGVAEAFF. The CDR3, as DNA: TGTGCCAGCAGCCCCCTCGGGGTGGCTGAAGCTTTCTTT.

The chain recombines TRBV6-5 with TRBJ2-7; D perhaps matches TRBD1 (5 bases). The CDR3 runs 16 residues. Deletions cut 0 bases from V and 1 base from J, with 13 bases between. Germline CDR1 MNHEY, CDR2 SVGAGI. The CDR3 here is CASSYSTGRVSYEQYF. DNA of the CDR3: TGTGCCAGCAGTTACTCCACAGGAAGGGTATCCTACGAGCAGTACTTC.